The 18 T cell receptor beta chains presented below share a single source sample, sequenced in a study of blood T cell repertoires in COVID-19. Using immunoSEQ multiplex PCR, the repertoire was profiled, and TCRdb retains in-frame clones only, with some absent. The sample includes approximately 150,000 clones, about 81% of them seen just once. The sample comprised peripheral blood. These receptors came from a man aged 55 to 70 with active or convalescent COVID-19.

V gene TRBV6-1 combines with J gene TRBJ1-5; the D gene is possibly TRBD1 (5 bases). Germline CDR1 reads MNHNS; CDR2 reads SASEGT. With 1 base removed from V and 5 bases from J, the gap between germline ends came to 12 bases. The length of the CDR3 is 15 residues. CDR3 protein: CASSEDRQPHQPQHF. The CDR3 DNA follows: TGTGCCAGCAGTGAAGACCGACAGCCCCATCAGCCCCAGCATTTT.

This clone has more than one count but fewer than ten. The CDR3 nucleotides read TGTGCCAGTAGTCGGGGGACGACCCACACCGGGGAGCTGTTTTTT. Amino acids: CASSRGTTHTGELFF. This rearrangement joins TRBV19 to TRBJ2-2, with a tentative D call TRBD2 (6 bases). Germline V gene sequence: CDR1 LNHDA, CDR2 SQIVND (reference sequence). CDR3 length: 15 amino acids. V was shortened by 5 bases and J by 3 bases, with 13 bases between the two germline ends.

The chain joins TRBV27 to TRBJ1-2; TRBD1 matches at 7 bases. CDR1 and CDR2 (germline): MNHEY, SMNVEV (reference sequence). V dropped 5 bases and J dropped 7; count of bases not matched to a gene: 7. This CDR3 has 13 residues. The CDR3 region has the DNA TGTGCCAGCAGTATCAACAGGGGCGGTGGCTACACCTTC. The encoded protein is CASSINRGGGYTF.

The rearrangement joins TRBV28 to TRBJ2-6; 7 positions match TRBD2. The CDR3 contains 16 residues. Unmatched junction bases numbered 8, after V lost 4 bases and J lost 5 bases. Germline values: CDR1 MDHEN, CDR2 SYDVKM. CDR3 bases: TGTGCCAGCAGTTCTAGCGGAAGCTTCTGGGCCAACGTCCTGACTTTC. This sequence encodes CASSSSGSFWANVLTF. The full variable domain, in which reference TRBV28 and TRBJ2-6 provide the parts outside the CDR3, is DVKVTQSSRYLVKRTGEKVFLECVQDMDHENMFWYRQDPGLGLRLIYFSYDVKMKEKGDIPEGYSVSREKKERFSLILESASTNQTSMYLCASSSSGSFWANVLTFGAGSRLTVL.

The J gene is TRBJ2-1, the V gene TRBV5-5; 7 nucleotides match TRBD1. Trimming took 4 bases from V and 8 from J; bases not matched to a gene: 12. The CDR3 covers 15 residues. Germline CDR1 SGHKS, CDR2 YYEKEE (reference sequence). The CDR3 region is CASSRRRQGSDEQFF. CDR3 nucleotides: TGTGCCAGCAGCCGACGCAGACAGGGTTCGGATGAGCAGTTCTTC.

The V gene is TRBV7-6, the J gene TRBJ1-6; 10 bases match TRBD1. There are 14 residues in the CDR3. Germline-derived CDR1 and CDR2 are SGHVS and FNYEAQ. The ends lost 5 bases at V and 8 bases at J; junction bases unmatched: 3. This CDR3 is CASSQGTGDSPLHF. CDR3 DNA sequence: TGTGCCAGCAGCCAAGGGACAGGGGATTCACCCCTCCACTTT.

The V gene is TRBV6-5, the J gene TRBJ2-1; a possible D gene is TRBD1 (6 bases). V shed 6 bases and J shed 4 bases, with 13 bases lying between them. CDR3 length equals 14 residues. Per germline, CDR1 MNHEY and CDR2 SVGAGI. CDR3 in DNA: TGTGCCAGCAGCGCAGGGGTGGTTTACAATGAGCAGTTCTTC. As protein: CASSAGVVYNEQFF.

This clone was seen only a few times. The chain uses TRBV7-8 and TRBJ1-4; no firm D call. Germline V CDR1 and CDR2: SGHVS, FQNEAQ. The CDR3 loop spans 15 amino acids. V lost 4 bases, J lost 2 bases, and 11 bases lay in between. The CDR3 region has the DNA TGTGCCAGCAGCTCGGCGGCGGGGACTAATGAAAAACTGTTTTTT. The encoded protein is CASSSAAGTNEKLFF.

This chain joins TRBV7-2 and TRBJ2-7; 10 bases line up with TRBD2. Germline loops: CDR1 SGHTA, CDR2 FQGNSA. The CDR3 sequence is 18 residues long. J gave up 2 bases and V 5 bases, and 15 bases lay outside the gene matches. The CDR3 spells CASSPGLAGAGETYEQYF. CDR3 coding DNA: TGTGCCAGCAGCCCGGGGCTAGCGGGGGCAGGGGAAACCTACGAGCAGTACTTC.

In this sample, this clone turned up a few times. The chain combines TRBV11-2 with TRBJ1-4, with D tentatively TRBD1 (5 bases). The CDR3 length is 14 residues. Germline V CDR1 and CDR2: SGHAT, FQNNGV. Trimming took off 0 bases at V and 5 bases at J, with 7 bases between the two ends. The CDR3 coding sequence is TGTGCCAGCAGCTTAGATCCAGGGAATGAAAAACTGTTTTTT. It specifies CASSLDPGNEKLFF.

As DNA, the CDR3 is TGTGCCAGCAGCTTCAAGGGTGGACGGGGTTCTAGCACAGATACGCAGTATTTT. Translating it yields CASSFKGGRGSSTDTQYF. This chain links TRBV21-1 with TRBJ2-3; the table calls TRBD2, which could not be checked here. TRBV21-1 is marked as a pseudogene. The CDR3 length is 18 residues.

The rearrangement uses TRBV21-1 and TRBJ1-6; the D call of TRBD1 is as the table states it, not checked on the DNA. TRBV21-1 is termed a pseudogene. The CDR3 spans 14 residues. CDR3 nucleotide sequence: TGTGCCAGCACCTCAGGGCGGAATAATTCACCCCTCCACTTT. Its translation is CASTSGRNNSPLHF.

The chain uses TRBV19 and TRBJ2-7, with 14 bases identical to TRBD2. CDR1 and CDR2 from the germline V gene are LNHDA and SQIVND (reference sequence). V was clipped by 5 bases and J by 7 bases; unmatched bases: 4. The CDR3 runs to 14 residues. This chain's CDR3 is CASSAGLAGGEQYF. In nucleotides, the CDR3 is TGTGCCAGTAGTGCCGGACTAGCGGGAGGTGAGCAGTACTTC.

Written as DNA, the CDR3 is TGTGCCAGCTCGTCGGGACTAGCGGGGCTCTACGAGCAGTACTTC. Its protein product is CASSSGLAGLYEQYF. The gene calls are TRBV18 and TRBJ2-7; 13 bases map to TRBD2. In germline, CDR1 is KGHSH, CDR2 LQKENI. V lost 6 bases, J lost 3 bases, and 5 bases stayed unmatched. The CDR3 sequence is 15 residues long.

This clone was picked up one time. The rearrangement joins TRBV15 to TRBJ2-7; D gene ambiguous. The germline V and J ends were trimmed by 0 bases and 1 base, with 7 bases remaining between them. Germline CDR1 and CDR2: LNHNV and YYDKDF (reference sequence). The CDR3 sequence is 14 residues long. The CDR3 DNA sequence: TGTGCCACCAGCAGAGAAAGGAGATCCTACGAGCAGTACTTC. This sequence encodes CATSRERRSYEQYF.

The V and J genes are TRBV27 and TRBJ2-3, with 8 bases fitting TRBD2. V was clipped by 4 bases and J by 0 bases; unmatched bases: 3. The CDR3 covers 15 residues. Germline V CDR1 and CDR2: MNHEY, SMNVEV (reference sequence). The CDR3 DNA sequence: TGTGCCAGCAGTTGGGCGGGAGGAAGCACAGATACGCAGTATTTT. Protein product: CASSWAGGSTDTQYF.

V gene TRBV6-4 combines with J gene TRBJ2-1, with 9 bases identical to TRBD2. The CDR3 is 14 residues long. Trimming removed 9 bases from V and 5 bases from J; junction bases left unmatched: 8. Germline lookup yields CDR1 MRHNA and CDR2 SNTAGT. The CDR3, as DNA: TGTGCCAGTACGACTAGCGGACCTCACAATGAGCAGTTCTTC. Its protein product is CASTTSGPHNEQFF.

The chain uses TRBV5-4 and TRBJ1-1, with 9 bases fitting TRBD1. V trimming: 6 bases; J trimming: 5 bases; junction bases outside the gene matches: 8. Germline CDR1 SGHNT, CDR2 YYREEE (reference sequence). This CDR3 has 14 amino acids. This chain's CDR3 is CASKEDRGRTEAFF. CDR3 DNA: TGTGCCAGCAAAGAGGACAGGGGACGAACTGAAGCTTTCTTT.